The source of this T cell receptor beta chain is a study of T cells after yellow fever vaccination. Study background: The SMART-Seq v4 Ultra Low Input method served to prepare the low-cell-number fractions. General study findings and limits: The study found a weaker secondary response that peaked faster, day 5 versus 15. Most clones from primary vaccination were detected again post-booster (around 96% CD4, 88% CD8).

5'RACE template switching generated TCR cDNA, adding a universal primer site and UMIs. One entry per CDR3 protein results from TCRdb running MiXCR on the 5' RACE reads. The sample records around 360,000 distinct CDR3 sequences, 11% being singletons. Per the germline V gene, CDR1 is SEHNR and CDR2 is FQNEAQ (reference sequence). This CDR3 has 14 residues. The V end was cut by 3 bases, the J end by 1 base, with 9 bases between. In this sample, this clonotype turned up a few times. Its antigen is undetermined. The receptor's source is a man younger than 30 who received the YFV17D yellow fever vaccine. Sequences were derived from PBMCs, sampled on the day of the first yellow fever vaccination. The V and J genes are TRBV7-9 and TRBJ1-1; no firm D call. The CDR3 region has the DNA TGTGCCAGCAGCTTCCTAACAGAGAACACTGAAGCTTTCTTT. It translates to CASSFLTENTEAFF. The whole variable domain, filled in from reference TRBV7-9 and TRBJ1-1, reads DTGVSQNPRHKITKRGQNVTFRCDPISEHNRLYWYRQTLGQGPEFLTYFQNEAQLEKSRLLSDRFSAERPKGSFSTLEIQRTEQGDSAMYLCASSFLTENTEAFFGQGTRLTVV.